The rows below give T cell receptor beta chains drawn from one sample of a study of OX40 agonist ivuxolimab in advanced cancers. The repertoire was sequenced with immunoSEQ multiplex PCR; TCRdb's copy has only in-frame clones and lacks some. The table lists 30,000 to 45,000 clones, about three quarters of them singletons. Sequenced here: CD4+ or CD8+ T cells sorted from blood, sampled in a trial of the OX40 agonist ivuxolimab. These receptors all stem from an adult with an advanced solid tumor such as melanoma, head and neck, liver or kidney cancer. The CDR3 runs from the conserved cysteine through the conserved F or W. Each record gives: V gene, CDR3 length, J gene, CDR3 protein.

V gene: TRBV18
CDR3 length: 18
J gene: TRBJ2-1
CDR3 protein: CASSLNAGTSGSYNEQFF

V gene: TRBV7-8
CDR3 length: 15
J gene: TRBJ2-5
CDR3 protein: CASSFLWERQETQYF

V gene: TRBV11-2
CDR3 length: 14
J gene: TRBJ2-4
CDR3 protein: CASSESLAKNIQYF

V gene: TRBV13
CDR3 length: 13
J gene: TRBJ2-7
CDR3 protein: CASSPGTNYEQYF

V gene: TRBV18
CDR3 length: 14
J gene: TRBJ2-1
CDR3 protein: CASSPAISYNEQFF

V gene: TRBV27
CDR3 length: 14
J gene: TRBJ2-7
CDR3 protein: CASSSSGAGYEQYF

V gene: TRBV27
CDR3 length: 13
J gene: TRBJ2-1
CDR3 protein: CASSLAAGYEQFF

V gene: TRBV7-8
CDR3 length: 16
J gene: TRBJ1-4
CDR3 protein: CASSLRQGATNEKLFF

V gene: TRBV5-1
CDR3 length: 12
J gene: TRBJ2-1
CDR3 protein: CASSLEYNEQFF

V gene: TRBV5-8
CDR3 length: 14
J gene: TRBJ2-5
CDR3 protein: CASSLGQLEETQYF

V gene: TRBV13
CDR3 length: 14
J gene: TRBJ2-7
CDR3 protein: CASSLAGSRYEQYF

V gene: TRBV6-1
CDR3 length: 16
J gene: TRBJ2-1
CDR3 protein: CASSGRQGRASNEQFF

V gene: TRBV7-9
CDR3 length: 16
J gene: TRBJ2-1
CDR3 protein: CASRAEKNWLRNEQFF

V gene: TRBV12-5
CDR3 length: 14
J gene: TRBJ2-7
CDR3 protein: CASGPGLGSYEQYF

V gene: TRBV11-2
CDR3 length: 17
J gene: TRBJ2-5
CDR3 protein: CASSLFGQGGLGETQYF

V gene: TRBV27
CDR3 length: 12
J gene: TRBJ2-5
CDR3 protein: CASQGDQETQYF

V gene: TRBV7-2
CDR3 length: 12
J gene: TRBJ2-3
CDR3 protein: CASSLDRGRQYF

V gene: TRBV1
CDR3 length: 15
J gene: TRBJ2-4
CDR3 protein: CTSNSPKLAKNIQYF

V gene: TRBV4-1
CDR3 length: 15
J gene: TRBJ2-7
CDR3 protein: CASSQGTDGIYEQYF

V gene: TRBV6-1
CDR3 length: 13
J gene: TRBJ2-7
CDR3 protein: CASSGSGAYEQYF

V gene: TRBV9
CDR3 length: 15
J gene: TRBJ1-3
CDR3 protein: CASSVEFAPAGPIYF

V gene: TRBV10-2
CDR3 length: 13
J gene: TRBJ2-7
CDR3 protein: CASRGGSTYEQYF

V gene: TRBV2
CDR3 length: 15
J gene: TRBJ2-1
CDR3 protein: CATIVAGESYNEQFF

V gene: TRBV7-9
CDR3 length: 17
J gene: TRBJ2-1
CDR3 protein: CASSSKRLAGVPNEQFF

V gene: TRBV27
CDR3 length: 13
J gene: TRBJ2-7
CDR3 protein: CASGTSGTYEQYF

V gene: TRBV10-3
CDR3 length: 11
J gene: TRBJ2-7
CDR3 protein: CAIGQGTEQYF

V gene: TRBV5-1
CDR3 length: 14
J gene: TRBJ2-1
CDR3 protein: CASRGSLAYNEQFF

V gene: TRBV5-3
CDR3 length: 15
J gene: TRBJ1-6
CDR3 protein: CARSLAGGPDSPLHF

V gene: TRBV5-1
CDR3 length: 16
J gene: TRBJ2-1
CDR3 protein: CASSLANDRGQPEQFF

V gene: TRBV7-9
CDR3 length: 15
J gene: TRBJ1-1
CDR3 protein: CASSFRAGADTEAFF

V gene: TRBV5-1
CDR3 length: 15
J gene: TRBJ2-7
CDR3 protein: CASKLAGGPTYEQYF

V gene: TRBV9
CDR3 length: 17
J gene: TRBJ1-2
CDR3 protein: CASSIGQGAPIGYGYTF

V gene: TRBV6-1
CDR3 length: 13
J gene: TRBJ2-3
CDR3 protein: CASSEQGKDTQYF

V gene: TRBV28
CDR3 length: 13
J gene: TRBJ2-7
CDR3 protein: CASTQGGTYEQYF

V gene: TRBV27
CDR3 length: 16
J gene: TRBJ2-3
CDR3 protein: CASSLSRRIGFDTQYF

V gene: TRBV13
CDR3 length: 12
J gene: TRBJ1-1
CDR3 protein: CASSLLRTEAFF

V gene: TRBV6-5
CDR3 length: 12
J gene: TRBJ2-5
CDR3 protein: CASSASGETQYF

V gene: TRBV30
CDR3 length: 15
J gene: TRBJ1-6
CDR3 protein: CALEGTGGGSSPLHF

V gene: TRBV28
CDR3 length: 13
J gene: .
CDR3 protein: CASRDRGPYEQYF

V gene: TRBV28
CDR3 length: 14
J gene: TRBJ2-7
CDR3 protein: CASSLPQGGNEQYF

V gene: TRBV12-5
CDR3 length: 14
J gene: TRBJ1-1
CDR3 protein: CASGQGNRNTEAFF

V gene: TRBV11-2
CDR3 length: 15
J gene: TRBJ2-7
CDR3 protein: CASSLAPGQNYEQYF

V gene: TRBV6-6
CDR3 length: 15
J gene: TRBJ1-1
CDR3 protein: CASTQAGAATPRAFF

V gene: TRBV30
CDR3 length: 15
J gene: TRBJ2-7
CDR3 protein: CAWSETGTGGYEQYF

V gene: TRBV2
CDR3 length: 11
J gene: TRBJ1-1
CDR3 protein: CASSVVVRAFF

V gene: TRBV6-5
CDR3 length: 14
J gene: TRBJ2-7
CDR3 protein: CAISEKGQGYEQYF

V gene: TRBV7-2
CDR3 length: 13
J gene: TRBJ1-5
CDR3 protein: CASSLWGSQPQHF